This T cell receptor beta chain originates from a study of T cell repertoires in cytomegalovirus infection. Across the study: Shared public TCR beta signatures pointed to both CMV infection and a matching HLA type.

Looked up from germline, CDR1 is DFQATT and CDR2 is SNEGSKA (reference sequence). The CDR3 covers 14 residues. V was shortened by 3 bases and J by 4 bases, with 12 bases between the two germline ends. A word on this clonotype: Its antigen is not known.

Study findings and constraints: Predominance within the ex vivo response was attributable to HLA-C-restricted CMV-specific TCR beta clonotypes. Carriers of CMV and the relevant HLA type were discriminated by public TCR beta frequency.

TCRdb re-called the reads through MiXCR, storing one row per CDR3 protein. The repertoire has 200,000 to 300,000 distinct CDR3 sequences, around 15% of them found once; the top ten carry around 8.7%. Sequencing was performed on PBMCs. The chain links TRBV20-1 to TRBJ1-4; D remains ambiguous. This receptor was obtained from a human donor in good health (CMV status not recorded). Some clones in this sample may be carry-over from other donors' samples. The CDR3 is CSASRGMGNEKLFF. In DNA, the CDR3 is TGCAGTGCTAGCCGAGGAATGGGTAATGAAAAACTGTTTTTT.